This T cell receptor (beta chain) comes out of a study of blood T cells in healthy people across ages. Broader study findings: Researchers judged that diversity estimates from one million T cells fell short of true values.

Through a sample-barcoded 5' primer and a J-beta primer mix, a second PCR was run for 7 to 11 cycles. TCRdb reprocessed the 5' RACE reads with MiXCR, giving one entry per CDR3 protein. The table shows 500,000 to 700,000 distinct CDR3 sequences, with approximately 30% occurring only once. The length of the CDR3 is 15 residues. With V trimmed by 1 base and J by 8 bases, 6 bases remained unmatched. CDR1 and CDR2 (germline): SGHRS, YFSETQ. There are many counts of this clonotype. Its antigen is still unknown. The chain has TRBV5-1 and TRBJ2-1; 10 nucleotides line up with TRBD2. Sequencing was carried out using blood. The receptor was isolated from a woman of 80 years or more in good health. CDR3 nucleotide sequence: TGCGCCAGCAGCTTGTGGGCTAGCGGGGGAGATGAGCAGTTCTTC. Amino acids: CASSLWASGGDEQFF.